These 3 T cell receptor beta chains share one sample of origin, sequenced in a study of beta chain features in type 1 diabetes. The investigators reverse transcribed all of the isolated RNA, so they sequenced expressed TCRB transcripts. Some clones are missing from TCRdb's copy, which holds only in-frame ones; the method was immunoSEQ multiplex PCR. This sample yields approximately 170,000 clones, of which about 9.1% are seen a single time; 2% to 3% belongs to the top ten. Material for sequencing was central memory CD4+ T cells from blood. Receptors originate from a woman younger than 30 in good health.

This chain links TRBV5-1 with TRBJ2-6; a weak D match, TRBD2 (6 bases). The CDR3 spans 16 residues. Trimming took 4 bases from V and 1 from J, leaving 12 bases between them. CDR1 is SGHRS, CDR2 YFSETQ, per germline. The CDR3, as DNA: TGCGCCAGCAGCGTGACTAGTTCGTCTGGGGCCAACGTCCTGACTTTC. This gives the protein CASSVTSSSGANVLTF.

The J gene is TRBJ2-1, the V gene TRBV5-1; a possible D gene is TRBD1 (6 bases). Germline V gene lookup returns CDR1 SGHRS and CDR2 YFSETQ. The CDR3 consists of 15 residues. Trimming removed 2 bases at V and 0 bases at J, with 9 bases between. The DNA for the CDR3 is TGCGCCAGCAGCTTAGGACAGAGCTCCTACAATGAGCAGTTCTTC. Amino acid sequence: CASSLGQSSYNEQFF.

This clone was seen more than once but under ten times. The J gene is TRBJ2-7, the V gene TRBV11-2, with D possibly being TRBD2 (5 bases). V was pared by 5 bases and J by 5 bases, with 13 bases between. CDR3 length equals 13 residues. The V gene's germline CDR1 is SGHAT and CDR2 FQNNGV. This CDR3 reads CASSREGVNEQYF. CDR3 coding DNA: TGTGCCAGCAGCCGAGAGGGAGTCAACGAGCAGTACTTC.